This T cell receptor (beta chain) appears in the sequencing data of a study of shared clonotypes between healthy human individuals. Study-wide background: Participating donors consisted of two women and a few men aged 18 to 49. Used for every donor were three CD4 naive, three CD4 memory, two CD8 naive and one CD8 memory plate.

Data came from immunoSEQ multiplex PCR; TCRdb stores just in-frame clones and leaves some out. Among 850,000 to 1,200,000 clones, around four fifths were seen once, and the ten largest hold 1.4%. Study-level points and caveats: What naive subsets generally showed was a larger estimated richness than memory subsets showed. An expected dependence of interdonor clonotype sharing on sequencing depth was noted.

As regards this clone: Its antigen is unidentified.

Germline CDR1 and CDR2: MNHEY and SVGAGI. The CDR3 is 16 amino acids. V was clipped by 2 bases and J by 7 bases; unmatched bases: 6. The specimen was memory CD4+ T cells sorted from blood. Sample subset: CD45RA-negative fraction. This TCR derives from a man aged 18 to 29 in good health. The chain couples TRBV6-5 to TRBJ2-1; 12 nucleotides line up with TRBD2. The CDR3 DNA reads TGTGCCAGCAGTTACCTAGCGGGAGGGCCAAGGAATGAGCAGTTCTTC. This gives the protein CASSYLAGGPRNEQFF.